The subject of this entry is one T cell receptor beta chain. Its antigen is currently unknown. The data derive from a study of cytomegalovirus exposure and HLA in healthy donors. Study-level results: Later analysis identified a missense DCLRE1C variant that was linked to TCR beta V- and J-gene trimming. HLA restriction was apparent for most CMV-associated TCR beta chains in a later analysis. When analyzed later, the rates of TCR association showed variation by HLA locus, with DRB1 the most and HLA-C the fewest.

Amplification used 60 Vbeta primers and 13 Jbeta primers. Sequenced by immunoSEQ multiplex PCR; TCRdb stores in-frame clones only, minus some. The data show 82,000 or so clones, with roughly 72% seen just once and 6.2% held by the top ten. Germline lookup yields CDR1 MNHNS and CDR2 SASEGT. V was clipped by 4 bases and J by 2 bases; unmatched bases: 7. This CDR3 has 15 amino acids. The J gene is TRBJ2-7, the V gene TRBV6-1; 8 bases are shared with TRBD1. The sequenced sample consisted of PBMCs. The clonotype comes from a woman in her forties or fifties in good health and CMV-seropositive. CDR3 in amino acids: CASSGRDRIAYEQYF. The CDR3 nucleotides are TGTGCCAGCAGTGGCCGGGACAGGATCGCCTACGAGCAGTACTTC.